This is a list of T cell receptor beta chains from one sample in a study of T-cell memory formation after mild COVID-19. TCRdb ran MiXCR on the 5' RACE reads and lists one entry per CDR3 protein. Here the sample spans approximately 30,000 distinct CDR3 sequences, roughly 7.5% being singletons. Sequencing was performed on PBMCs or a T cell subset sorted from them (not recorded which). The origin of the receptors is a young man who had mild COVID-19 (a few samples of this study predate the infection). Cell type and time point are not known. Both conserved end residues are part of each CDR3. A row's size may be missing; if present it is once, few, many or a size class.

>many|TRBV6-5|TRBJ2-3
CASSPTPPGGHRDTQYF
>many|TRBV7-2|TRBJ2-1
CASSLQAGGRYEQFF
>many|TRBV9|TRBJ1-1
CASTLTLEDTEAFF
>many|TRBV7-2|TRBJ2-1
CASSLGNSGLYNEQFF
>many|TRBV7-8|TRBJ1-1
CASSLVDRGTEAFF
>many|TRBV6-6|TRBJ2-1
CASRARSGGTNEQFF
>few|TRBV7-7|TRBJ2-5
CASSSGGTGAETQYF
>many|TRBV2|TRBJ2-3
CASSSRQWGTDTQYF
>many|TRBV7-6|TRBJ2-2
CASSGYRASGELFF
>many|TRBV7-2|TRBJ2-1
CASSPTRFNEQFF
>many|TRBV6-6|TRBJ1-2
CAGLGDDYGYTF
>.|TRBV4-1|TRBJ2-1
CASSYSGGAQGEQFF
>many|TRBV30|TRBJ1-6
CAWNGLMLNSPLHF
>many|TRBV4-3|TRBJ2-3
CASSQDLKNPGQGTQWAQYF
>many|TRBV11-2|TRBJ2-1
CASRPTSGLSYNEQFF
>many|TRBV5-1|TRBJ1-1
CASSRTGYTEAFF
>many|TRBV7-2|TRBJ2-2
CASILTPRGGELFF
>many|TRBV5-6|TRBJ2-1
CASSSTSGTTYNEQFF
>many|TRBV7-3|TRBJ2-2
CASSLNYVSGELFF
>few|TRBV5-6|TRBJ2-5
CASSLAGVSETQYF
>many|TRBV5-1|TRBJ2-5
CASSLGPGTEETQYF
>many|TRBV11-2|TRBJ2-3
CASSSREFPDTQYF
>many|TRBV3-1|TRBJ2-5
CASSRRTSDLGTQYF
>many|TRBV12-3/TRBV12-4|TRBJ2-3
CASSSGHTDTQYF
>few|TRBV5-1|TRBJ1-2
CASSPDRDQGYTF
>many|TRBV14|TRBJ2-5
CASSLLGMVVETQYF
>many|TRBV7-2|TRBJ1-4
CASSLAIGSGTGDLGYEKLFF